Following are 22 T cell receptor beta chains from one sample sequenced in a study of T cell changes during pregnancy in multiple sclerosis. Here immunoSEQ multiplex PCR was the method, and the copy in TCRdb shows in-frame clones only, minus some. The sample consists of 60,000 to 70,000 clones, roughly nine tenths of them appearing once. Sequences were derived from peripheral blood, sampled in the second trimester of pregnancy. Receptors originate from a female donor with multiple sclerosis, enrolled in a pregnancy study.

V is TRBV30 and J is TRBJ2-2, with D unclear. CDR3 length: 13 amino acids. V was pared by 6 bases and J by 3 bases, with 11 bases between. CDR1 is GTSNPN and CDR2 is SVGIG in the germline V gene (reference sequence). The CDR3 DNA sequence: TGTGCCTGCCTCCGACACTACACCGGGGAGCTGTTTTTT. Translated, it gives CACLRHYTGELFF.

The genes are TRBV29-1 and TRBJ1-5; 8 bases map to TRBD1. The CDR3 runs to 13 residues. CDR1 SQVTM and CDR2 ANQGSEA come from the germline V gene. CDR3 nucleotide sequence: TGCGCAGCGATCAGGGGGCTAGGGGAGCCCCAGCATTTT. It yields the protein CAAIRGLGEPQHF.

The J gene is TRBJ1-2, the V gene TRBV29-1; 7 nucleotides line up with TRBD1. CDR3 size: 12 residues. CDR1 and CDR2 from the germline V gene are SQVTM and ANQGSEA. The V segment lost 7 bases and the J segment 8 bases; nucleotides outside the gene matches: 10. The CDR3 is CSAGGDSQGYTF. DNA of the CDR3: TGCAGCGCCGGCGGGGACAGCCAAGGCTACACCTTC.

This clone was picked up a small number of times. The chain joins TRBV6-4 to TRBJ2-1, with TRBD2 as a possible D gene (6 bases). Germline CDR1 and CDR2: MRHNA and SNTAGT. The CDR3 has 16 amino acids. With 2 bases removed from V and 6 bases from J, the gap between germline ends came to 17 bases. The CDR3 coding sequence is TGTGCCAGCAGTGACACGGCAGGGAGGAGTAGCAATGAGCAGTTCTTC. It translates to CASSDTAGRSSNEQFF.

The gene calls are TRBV27 and TRBJ2-1, with D possibly matching TRBD2 (6 bases). Germline V CDR1 and CDR2: MNHEY, SMNVEV (reference sequence). The V and J ends lost 5 bases and 3 bases respectively, with 17 bases between them. The CDR3 runs 16 residues. The CDR3: CASSTRVGGNYNEQFF. The CDR3 coding sequence is TGTGCCAGCAGTACCCGCGTGGGGGGAAACTACAATGAGCAGTTCTTC.

The V and J genes are TRBV4-1 and TRBJ1-1; TRBD1 matches 7 bases. The V and J ends lost 4 bases and 0 bases, in that order; junction bases with no gene match: 17. This CDR3 region has 19 residues. Germline CDR1 reads MGHRA; CDR2 reads YSYEKL. This CDR3 reads CASSPLLRRTGVMNTEAFF. The CDR3 DNA is TGCGCCAGCAGCCCACTATTACGTCGGACAGGAGTCATGAACACTGAAGCTTTCTTT.

The chain recombines TRBV18 with TRBJ2-5, with D uncertain. The germline V gene encodes CDR1 KGHSH and CDR2 LQKENI. V was trimmed by 3 bases and J by 3 bases, leaving 14 bases between them. The CDR3 consists of 15 residues. The CDR3 loop is CASSPSVAAKETQYF. The CDR3 region has the DNA TGTGCCAGCTCACCGTCCGTGGCGGCTAAAGAGACCCAGTACTTC. Combining the CDR3 with reference TRBV18 and TRBJ2-5 gives the whole variable domain NAGVMQNPRHLVRRRGQEARLRCSPMKGHSHVYWYRQLPEEGLKFMVYLQKENIIDESGMPKERFSAEFPKEGPSILRIQQVVRGDSAAYFCASSPSVAAKETQYFGPGTRLLVL.

This chain uses TRBV7-9 with TRBJ1-4, with D possibly matching TRBD1 (5 bases). Germline V lookup: CDR1 SEHNR, CDR2 FQNEAQ (reference sequence). V was cut by 5 bases and J by 7 bases, with 14 bases left in between. The CDR3 sequence is 14 residues long. The CDR3 sequence is CASSLIQGSEKLFF. The CDR3 nucleotides read TGTGCCAGCAGCCTAATCCAGGGTAGTGAAAAACTGTTTTTT.

The chain is built from TRBV5-4 and TRBJ2-7; TRBD2 agrees at 7 bases. The germline gives CDR1 SGHNT, CDR2 YYREEE (reference sequence). The CDR3 totals 15 residues. The ends lost 3 bases at V and 0 bases at J; junction bases unmatched: 6. This CDR3 reads CASSSRAGYSYEQYF. CDR3 bases: TGTGCCAGCAGCTCCCGAGCGGGATACTCCTACGAGCAGTACTTC.

The V gene is TRBV11-2, the J gene TRBJ2-7; D might be TRBD1 (5 bases). The germline V gene encodes CDR1 SGHAT and CDR2 FQNNGV. The CDR3 runs to 15 residues. The ends were cut back, 1 base at V and 4 bases at J, with 14 bases in the middle. The CDR3 region is CASSLGYAQGYEQYF. For the CDR3, the DNA is TGTGCCAGCAGCTTAGGCTATGCTCAGGGTTACGAGCAGTACTTC.

The chain joins TRBV10-1 to TRBJ1-2, with 7 bases matching TRBD1. Germline lookup yields CDR1 WNHNN and CDR2 SYGVQD (reference sequence). The length of the CDR3 is 11 residues. The J segment lost 6 bases and the V segment lost 10 bases, leaving 5 bases of the junction unmatched. Written as DNA, the CDR3 is TGCGCCACCTCAGGGGGAGATGGCTACACCTTC. Amino acid sequence: CATSGGDGYTF.

The genes are TRBV19 and TRBJ2-1, with 8 bases lining up with TRBD2. The V gene end was trimmed by 4 bases and the J gene end by 6 bases; junction bases not matched to a gene: 5. Germline V CDR1 and CDR2: LNHDA, SQIVND (reference sequence). The CDR3 contains 14 residues. CDR3 nucleotide sequence: TGTGCCAGTAGTAGGACTAGCTTTGGCAATGAGCAGTTCTTC. Its translation: CASSRTSFGNEQFF.

The genes are TRBV30 and TRBJ2-7; D is possibly TRBD2 (5 bases). This CDR3 contains 13 residues. Trimming cost V 3 bases and J 7 bases, with 16 bases left between them. CDR1 is GTSNPN and CDR2 is SVGIG in the germline V gene (reference sequence). CDR3 sequence (DNA): TGTGCCTGGAGCCTACAAGGTCCGGGGGAGCAGTACTTC. Encoded protein: CAWSLQGPGEQYF.

The genes are TRBV29-1 and TRBJ2-1, with 14 bases matching TRBD2. The CDR3 covers 20 residues. V trimming: 0 bases; J trimming: 0 bases; junction bases outside the gene matches: 10. Germline CDR1 and CDR2: SQVTM and ANQGSEA. DNA of the CDR3: TGCAGCGTTGAAGATCCAAGGACTAGCGGGGGGTTCGGCTCCTACAATGAGCAGTTCTTC. Protein: CSVEDPRTSGGFGSYNEQFF.

V gene TRBV18 combines with J gene TRBJ2-2; D might be TRBD1 (6 bases). The CDR3 is 15 amino acids. V was shortened by 3 bases and J by 1 base, with 9 bases between the two germline ends. CDR1 is KGHSH, CDR2 LQKENI, per germline. CDR3 sequence reads: CASSPRTVNTGELFF. In DNA, the CDR3 is TGTGCCAGCTCACCCCGGACAGTGAACACCGGGGAGCTGTTTTTT.

The chain combines TRBV20-1 with TRBJ2-5; no reliable D call. The CDR3 has 10 residues. V was cut by 5 bases and J by 1 base, with 2 bases left in between. Germline V gives CDR1 DFQATT, CDR2 SNEGSKA (reference sequence). The CDR3: CSARQETQYF. CDR3 nucleotide sequence: TGCAGTGCTCGCCAAGAGACCCAGTACTTC.

This rearrangement joins TRBV18 to TRBJ2-2; a weak D match, TRBD2 (6 bases). The CDR3 spans 15 residues. V shed 2 bases and J shed 1 base, with 8 bases lying between them. The germline V gene has CDR1 KGHSH and CDR2 LQKENI. In DNA, the CDR3 is TGTGCCAGCTCACCATCGGGACTGAACACCGGGGAGCTGTTTTTT. Translation: CASSPSGLNTGELFF.

The gene calls are TRBV4-3 and TRBJ2-1; 11 nucleotides line up with TRBD2. Looked up from germline, CDR1 is LGHNA and CDR2 is YSLEER. Trimming took 2 bases from V and 3 from J; bases not matched to a gene: 3. The CDR3 consists of 16 residues. The CDR3 protein is CASSQLAGGVYNEQFF. In DNA, the CDR3 is TGCGCCAGCAGCCAACTAGCGGGGGGCGTCTACAATGAGCAGTTCTTC.

The rearrangement joins TRBV2 to TRBJ1-1; D unclear. The CDR3 has 14 amino acids. Looked up from germline, CDR1 is SNHLY and CDR2 is FYNNEI. Trimming cost V 8 bases and J 4 bases, with 17 bases left between them. CDR3 sequence reads: CASGVSPRGTEAFF. In nucleotides, the CDR3 is TGTGCCAGCGGTGTCTCACCGCGGGGCACTGAAGCTTTCTTT.

The rearrangement links TRBV5-6 to TRBJ2-7; 7 nucleotides line up with TRBD1. Trimming removed 4 bases from V and 12 bases from J; junction bases left unmatched: 10. The CDR3 is 12 amino acids. Germline assignment: CDR1 SGHDT and CDR2 YYEEEE. The CDR3 loop is CASSGRDRRGYF. The DNA of the CDR3 is TGTGCCAGCAGCGGAAGGGACAGACGCGGGTACTTC. Full variable domain (outside the CDR3, taken from reference TRBV5-6 and TRBJ2-7): DAGVTQSPTHLIKTRGQQVTLRCSPKSGHDTVSWYQQALGQGPQFIFQYYEEEERQRGNFPDRFSGHQFPNYSSELNVNALLLGDSALYLCASSGRDRRGYFGPGTRLTVT.

This chain joins TRBV27 and TRBJ2-7; 11 bases are shared with TRBD1. CDR3 size: 14 residues. J gave up 4 bases and V 7 bases, and 6 bases lay outside the gene matches. Per germline, CDR1 MNHEY and CDR2 SMNVEV (reference sequence). The CDR3 is CASTHGQGAYEQYF. The CDR3 DNA reads TGTGCCAGCACCCATGGACAGGGGGCTTACGAGCAGTACTTC.

The chain uses TRBV13 and TRBJ1-1; TRBD1 matches 8 bases. V lost 5 bases and J lost 8; bases outside the gene matches: 4. CDR1 is PRHDT, CDR2 FYEKMQ, per germline (reference sequence). The length of the CDR3 is 12 residues. CDR3 loop: CASSPGQGEAFF. The CDR3 DNA reads TGTGCCAGCAGCCCCGGACAGGGAGAAGCTTTCTTT.